The clone carrying this TCR beta chain occurred a few times. The data originate from a study of cytomegalovirus exposure and HLA in healthy donors. It was with 60 Vbeta and 13 Jbeta primers that the PCR ran. Sequencing used immunoSEQ multiplex PCR; TCRdb keeps in-frame clones, though not all of them. The repertoire has about 120,000 clones, 74% of them found once; the top ten carry 2% to 2.5%. The CDR3 is made up of 15 amino acids. Unmatched junction bases numbered 10, after V lost 1 base and J lost 8 bases. Per germline, CDR1 SGHNT and CDR2 YYREEE (reference sequence). Input material: PBMCs. This TCR was sampled from a human donor in good health. This sequence joins TRBV5-4 and TRBJ1-2; 8 nucleotides match TRBD1. As DNA, the CDR3 is TGTGCCAGCAGCTTGCCTCAAAGACAGGGGAAGGGCTACACCTTC. It yields the protein CASSLPQRQGKGYTF. The variable domain in full, completed from reference TRBV5-4 and TRBJ1-2, reads ETGVTQSPTHLIKTRGQQVTLRCSSQSGHNTVSWYQQALGQGPQFIFQYYREEENGRGNFPPRFSGLQFPNYSSELNVNALELDDSALYLCASSLPQRQGKGYTFGSGTRLTVV.